The present entry profiles one TCR beta chain with its context. The antigen remains unidentified. The data belong to a study of cytomegalovirus exposure and HLA in healthy donors. The CDR3 totals 15 residues. V was clipped by 0 bases and J by 4 bases, with 13 bases between them. The germline V gene encodes CDR1 MNHEY and CDR2 SVGAGI. Study conclusions and caveats: Associated with cytomegalovirus, according to the listing, were 150 to 200 TCR beta chains.

The PCR used 60 Vbeta and 13 Jbeta primers. Clones were read by immunoSEQ multiplex PCR, and TCRdb kept only the in-frame ones, dropping some. The sample includes some 200,000 clones, roughly 82% seen only once; the top ten take approximately 2.4%. The J gene is TRBJ2-7, the V gene TRBV6-5; tentative D call: TRBD1 (5 bases). The sequenced sample consisted of PBMCs. This sequence originates from a woman between 45 and 65 years old in good health and CMV-seropositive. CDR3 coding DNA: TGTGCCAGCAGTTACTCCGCCTCAGGGCAATACGAGCAGTACTTC. Translation: CASSYSASGQYEQYF.